Presented here are 30 T cell receptor beta chains from one specimen sequenced in a study of T cells in localized non-small cell lung cancer. Produced via immunoSEQ multiplex PCR; TCRdb's table is partial and in-frame only. Counted here are 65,000 to 80,000 clones, about 81% occurring once; the ten biggest clones make up approximately 1.3%. Sequencing used peripheral blood, obtained before any cancer treatment. The receptors originated from a female donor over 55 with stage I lung adenocarcinoma.

The chain has TRBV19 and TRBJ2-3; D unresolved. Germline V gives CDR1 LNHDA, CDR2 SQIVND (reference sequence). The V end was cut by 5 bases, the J end by 4 bases, with 4 bases between. This CDR3 has 11 amino acids. This chain's CDR3 is CASSGADTQYF. Here the CDR3 DNA reads TGTGCCAGTAGTGGCGCAGATACGCAGTATTTT.

This chain joins TRBV6-5 and TRBJ1-2; the D gene is possibly TRBD1 (6 bases). CDR1 and CDR2 from the germline V gene are MNHEY and SVGAGI. The CDR3 covers 16 residues. The V end was cut by 0 bases, the J end by 2 bases, with 13 bases between. The CDR3 DNA sequence: TGTGCCAGCAGTTACTCGGCACAGGACAGAAACTATGGCTACACCTTC. Its protein is CASSYSAQDRNYGYTF.

This clone was seen once. The J gene is TRBJ1-4, the V gene TRBV4-1; D not certain. V was trimmed by 0 bases and J by 8 bases, leaving 16 bases between them. This CDR3 is 16 amino acids long. Germline loops: CDR1 MGHRA, CDR2 YSYEKL. This CDR3 reads CASSQDLLKDHEKLFF. CDR3 DNA sequence: TGCGCCAGCAGCCAAGATCTTTTAAAGGACCACGAAAAACTGTTTTTT.

The genes are TRBV7-9 and TRBJ2-5; the D gene is possibly TRBD2 (6 bases). The CDR3 totals 15 residues. CDR1 is SEHNR, CDR2 FQNEAQ, per germline (reference sequence). Trimming removed 1 base from V and 5 bases from J, with 14 bases in between. Here the CDR3 DNA reads TGTGCCAGCAGCTTAGTGGTCGGCGGAGGGGAGACCCAGTACTTC. Translated: CASSLVVGGGETQYF.

The chain is built from TRBV7-3 and TRBJ2-7; 13 bases fit TRBD2. The CDR3 covers 18 residues. Germline V gene data show CDR1 as SGHTA and CDR2 as FQGTGA. Germline trimming cut 3 bases from V and 7 bases from J; bases unmatched to any gene: 15. The CDR3 DNA sequence: TGTGCCAGCAGCTTGACTAGCGGGAGGCCCTTTTTTCAGGGGGAGCAGTACTTC. Translated, it gives CASSLTSGRPFFQGEQYF.

The chain carries TRBV28 and TRBJ1-4; the D gene is possibly TRBD1 (5 bases). The germline gives CDR1 MDHEN, CDR2 SYDVKM. V gave up 7 bases and J gave up 3 bases, with 9 bases separating them. The CDR3 is 13 residues long. The CDR3 sequence is CASKEGSNEKLFF. The DNA for the CDR3 is TGTGCCAGCAAAGAGGGGTCTAATGAAAAACTGTTTTTT.

The chain employs TRBV2 and TRBJ1-6; 10 bases align to TRBD1. The germline CDR1 and CDR2 sequences are SNHLY and FYNNEI. There are 16 residues in the CDR3. V dropped 4 bases and J dropped 2; count of bases not matched to a gene: 2. The CDR3 reads CASSGQGATYNSPLHF. The CDR3 nucleotides are TGTGCCAGCAGTGGACAGGGGGCGACCTATAATTCACCCCTCCACTTT.

The chain carries TRBV2 and TRBJ2-1, with 7 bases matching TRBD1. J lost 4 bases, V lost 3 bases, and 3 bases had no gene match. The CDR3 runs 14 residues. Germline values: CDR1 SNHLY, CDR2 FYNNEI. The CDR3, as DNA: TGTGCCAGCAGTGAGTACAGGGGATACAATGAGCAGTTCTTC. Encoded protein: CASSEYRGYNEQFF.

In DNA form, the CDR3 reads TGTGCCAGCAGCTTCGGACTAGCGGGGGGCTCGTTCAATGAGCAGTTCTTC. This codes for CASSFGLAGGSFNEQFF. The V call is TRBV5-4, the J call TRBJ2-1; 14 positions agree with TRBD2. The CDR3 has 17 residues. The V gene's germline CDR1 is SGHNT and CDR2 YYREEE (reference sequence). Trimming took 2 bases from V and 6 from J; bases not matched to a gene: 7.

V and J are TRBV7-8 and TRBJ1-1; D remains ambiguous. CDR3 length: 14 amino acids. Germline V gene data show CDR1 as SGHVS and CDR2 as FQNEAQ. V lost 0 bases and J 5 bases, leaving 10 bases between the germline ends. The CDR3 loop is CASSLAAETTEAFF. CDR3 nucleotides: TGTGCCAGCAGCTTAGCGGCAGAAACAACTGAAGCTTTCTTT. Complete variable domain (other parts from reference TRBV7-8 and TRBJ1-1): GAGVSQSPRYKVAKRGQDVALRCDPISGHVSLFWYQQALGQGPEFLTYFQNEAQLDKSGLPSDRFFAERPEGSVSTLKIQRTQQEDSAVYLCASSLAAETTEAFFGQGTRLTVV.

V is TRBV2 and J is TRBJ2-1, with D tentatively TRBD2 (6 bases). The V end lost 7 bases, the J end lost 0 bases, and 13 bases lay between the germline ends. The germline V gene encodes CDR1 SNHLY and CDR2 FYNNEI. The CDR3 contains 15 residues. CDR3 protein: CASTPGGSSYNEQFF. CDR3 coding DNA: TGTGCCAGCACCCCTGGGGGGAGCTCCTACAATGAGCAGTTCTTC. Complete variable domain (other parts from reference TRBV2 and TRBJ2-1): EPEVTQTPSHQVTQMGQEVILRCVPISNHLYFYWYRQILGQKVEFLVSFYNNEISEKSEIFDDQFSVERPDGSNFTLKIRSTKLEDSAMYFCASTPGGSSYNEQFFGPGTRLTVL.

The J gene is TRBJ2-1, the V gene TRBV5-1; a possible D gene is TRBD2 (6 bases). This CDR3 contains 15 residues. Germline lookup yields CDR1 SGHRS and CDR2 YFSETQ. V dropped 3 bases and J dropped 9 bases, with 19 bases sitting between them. The DNA of the CDR3 is TGCGCCAGCAGCTCGACACCGAACCTAGCGACTGAGCAGTTCTTC. This encodes CASSSTPNLATEQFF.

This CDR3 reads CASSLMGQEITDTQYF. The DNA for the CDR3 is TGTGCCAGCTCACTAATGGGACAGGAGATCACAGATACGCAGTATTTT. The V call is TRBV18, the J call TRBJ2-3; 8 bases align to TRBD1. The germline gives CDR1 KGHSH, CDR2 LQKENI. After removal of 4 bases from V and 2 bases from J, the junction contained 8 bases not matched to a gene. The CDR3 contains 16 residues.

This chain uses TRBV6-5 with TRBJ2-7; weak D call: TRBD1 (6 bases). V was shortened by 7 bases and J by 0 bases, with 16 bases between the two germline ends. CDR3 length equals 15 residues. Germline values: CDR1 MNHEY, CDR2 SVGAGI. CDR3: CASKASAGDSYEQYF. CDR3 DNA: TGTGCCAGCAAGGCTTCGGCAGGGGACTCCTACGAGCAGTACTTC.

The genes are TRBV7-6 and TRBJ2-1; 7 bases are shared with TRBD2. The germline gives CDR1 SGHVS, CDR2 FNYEAQ. J was trimmed by 2 bases and V by 5 bases; bases with no gene match: 18. The CDR3 has 19 amino acids. CDR3 sequence reads: CASSLNGDLAGAPYNEQFF. Written as DNA, the CDR3 is TGTGCCAGCAGCCTAAATGGGGATTTGGCGGGAGCTCCCTACAATGAGCAGTTCTTC.

V gene TRBV27 combines with J gene TRBJ1-5, with D perhaps TRBD1 (6 bases). This CDR3 comprises 14 residues. The V and J ends lost 5 bases and 2 bases respectively, with 10 bases between them. Germline values: CDR1 MNHEY, CDR2 SMNVEV (reference sequence). This CDR3 reads CASSGGLGNQPQHF. CDR3 DNA sequence: TGTGCCAGCAGTGGGGGGCTTGGCAATCAGCCCCAGCATTTT.

The genes are TRBV2 and TRBJ2-7; no definite D call. The CDR3 covers 11 residues. Deletions cut 8 bases from V and 2 bases from J, with 7 bases between. CDR1 is SNHLY and CDR2 is FYNNEI in the germline V gene. CDR3 sequence (DNA): TGTGCCAGCTACATCACCTACGAGCAGTACTTC. Encoded protein: CASYITYEQYF.

The chain recombines TRBV7-9 with TRBJ2-1; D possibly corresponds to TRBD2 (5 bases). The V and J ends lost 1 base and 12 bases respectively, with 10 bases between them. Per the germline V gene, CDR1 is SEHNR and CDR2 is FQNEAQ (reference sequence). The length of the CDR3 is 12 residues. CDR3 sequence: CASSLVGDSQFF. CDR3 coding DNA: TGTGCCAGCAGCTTAGTCGGGGATTCGCAGTTCTTC.

This chain connects TRBV4-3 to TRBJ1-6, with 8 bases matching TRBD1. The CDR3 extends over 15 amino acids. Losses at the gene ends were 1 base for V and 10 bases for J; bases not matched to a gene: 6. Germline-derived CDR1 and CDR2 are LGHNA and YSLEER. The CDR3 region has the DNA TGCGCCAGCAGCCAAGTGCAGGGGGCAGGCTCACCCCTCCACTTT. Protein sequence: CASSQVQGAGSPLHF.

The CDR3 loop reads CASKNSYNEKLFF. The DNA for the CDR3 is TGTGCCAGTAAGAACAGCTATAATGAAAAACTGTTTTTT. V gene TRBV19 combines with J gene TRBJ1-4; D gene uncertain. V lost 7 bases and J lost 4, with 10 bases in between. The germline V gene has CDR1 LNHDA and CDR2 SQIVND (reference sequence). The length of the CDR3 is 13 residues. The entire variable domain, with the rest obtained from reference TRBV19 and TRBJ1-4, is as follows: DGGITQSPKYLFRKEGQNVTLSCEQNLNHDAMYWYRQDPGQGLRLIYYSQIVNDFQKGDIAEGYSVSREKKESFPLTVTSAQKNPTAFYLCASKNSYNEKLFFGSGTQLSVL.

The chain is built from TRBV7-8 and TRBJ2-7, with D uncertain. The germline CDR1 and CDR2 sequences are SGHVS and FQNEAQ. The CDR3 sequence is 13 residues long. V was trimmed by 5 bases and J by 6 bases, leaving 14 bases between them. CDR3 protein: CASSRSQLREQYF. In nucleotides, the CDR3 is TGTGCCAGCAGCCGCTCCCAATTACGCGAGCAGTACTTC.

The V gene is TRBV6-5, the J gene TRBJ2-3; D unresolved. The germline V gene encodes CDR1 MNHEY and CDR2 SVGAGI. This CDR3 has 13 residues. Between the trimmed V and J ends, which lost 6 bases and 1 base, there was a span of 8 bases. Here the CDR3 DNA reads TGTGCCAGCAGACCACCGGGCACAGATACGCAGTATTTT. Amino acid sequence: CASRPPGTDTQYF.

The J gene is TRBJ2-5, the V gene TRBV29-1; 13 bases map to TRBD2. Germline CDR1 SQVTM, CDR2 ANQGSEA. The J segment lost 7 bases and the V segment lost 4 bases, leaving 6 bases of the junction unmatched. CDR3 size: 14 residues. The CDR3 DNA reads as TGCAGCGTTGGGACTAGCGGGAGACTCGGGACCCAGTACTTC. It yields the protein CSVGTSGRLGTQYF.

The V call is TRBV5-5, the J call TRBJ1-2; D is possibly TRBD1 (5 bases). Germline V gene lookup returns CDR1 SGHKS and CDR2 YYEKEE (reference sequence). V lost 0 bases and J lost 4, with 7 bases in between. The CDR3 spans 13 residues. CDR3 residues: CASSLVGGYGYTF. In nucleotides, the CDR3 is TGTGCCAGCAGCTTGGTTGGGGGCTATGGCTACACCTTC.

This chain connects TRBV7-2 to TRBJ1-5; TRBD1 aligns across 7 bases. This CDR3 has 15 residues. Germline CDR1 reads SGHTA; CDR2 reads FQGNSA. V lost 5 bases to trimming and J lost 6 bases; unmatched junction nucleotides: 10. CDR3 nucleotides: TGTGCCAGCAGCCTAGGGGGCGCTTGGGGTCAGCCCCAGCATTTT. Its translation: CASSLGGAWGQPQHF.

This clone was counted a single time. The V gene is TRBV18, the J gene TRBJ1-1; possible D gene TRBD1, 6 bases. The CDR3 totals 16 residues. CDR1 and CDR2 (germline): KGHSH, LQKENI. With 4 bases removed from V and 0 bases from J, the gap between germline ends came to 15 bases. Here the CDR3 DNA reads TGTGCCAGCTCACTCCGGGACACTACCCTGAACACTGAAGCTTTCTTT. It is translated as CASSLRDTTLNTEAFF. The full variable domain, completed using reference TRBV18 and TRBJ1-1, is NAGVMQNPRHLVRRRGQEARLRCSPMKGHSHVYWYRQLPEEGLKFMVYLQKENIIDESGMPKERFSAEFPKEGPSILRIQQVVRGDSAAYFCASSLRDTTLNTEAFFGQGTRLTVV.

In the case of this clone: The same CDR3 also results from other DNA sequences found in this sample. The chain has TRBV11-3 and TRBJ2-2, with D perhaps matching TRBD1 (6 bases). The CDR3 is 15 amino acids. The ends were cut back, 2 bases at V and 0 bases at J, with 7 bases in the middle. Germline lookup yields CDR1 SGHNT and CDR2 YENEEA. CDR3 bases: TGTGCCAGCAGCTTACAGGGGTCGAACACCGGGGAGCTGTTTTTT. Translated: CASSLQGSNTGELFF.

V usage is TRBV29-1 and J usage is TRBJ1-1, with D perhaps matching TRBD1 (5 bases). CDR3 length: 13 amino acids. Germline V gene lookup returns CDR1 SQVTM and CDR2 ANQGSEA. V shed 6 bases and J shed 2 bases, with 13 bases lying between them. The CDR3 loop is CSVRRTPNTEAFF. In DNA form, the CDR3 reads TGCAGCGTCCGTCGGACACCTAACACTGAAGCTTTCTTT. The entire variable domain, with the rest obtained from reference TRBV29-1 and TRBJ1-1, is as follows: SAVISQKPSRDICQRGTSLTIQCQVDSQVTMMFWYRQQPGQSLTLIATANQGSEATYESGFVIDKFPISRPNLTFSTLTVSNMSPEDSSIYLCSVRRTPNTEAFFGQGTRLTVV.

The V call is TRBV11-2, the J call TRBJ1-1, with D unresolved. The V and J ends lost 3 bases and 1 base respectively, with 6 bases between them. Germline loops: CDR1 SGHAT, CDR2 FQNNGV. The CDR3 is 13 amino acids. CDR3 sequence reads: CASSFSRNTEAFF. CDR3 nucleotide sequence: TGTGCCAGCAGCTTCTCCCGGAACACTGAAGCTTTCTTT.

The rearrangement uses TRBV7-6 and TRBJ2-1; TRBD1 matches at 7 bases. The CDR3 consists of 15 residues. Germline CDR1 SGHVS, CDR2 FNYEAQ. After removal of 5 bases from V and 6 bases from J, the junction contained 10 bases not matched to a gene. The CDR3 here is CASSDRVSRTNEQFF. The CDR3 DNA is TGTGCCAGCAGCGACAGGGTCTCTCGGACCAATGAGCAGTTCTTC.